The 2 T cell receptor beta chains given below trace back to one sample, sequenced in a study of preoperative IRX-2 immunotherapy in early breast cancer. Noted treatment: preoperative locoregional IRX-2 cytokine immunotherapy. Profiling relied on immunoSEQ multiplex PCR, and the TCRdb table lists in-frame clones only, not all of them. Seen here are roughly 45,000 clones, about 95% observed once, and the top ten hold about 1.6%. This sample comprised tumor tissue, obtained after IRX-2 immunotherapy. These receptors were obtained from a human donor with breast cancer.

The V call is TRBV7-6, the J call TRBJ1-2; unclear D gene. With 2 bases removed from V and 4 bases from J, the gap between germline ends came to 8 bases. The V gene's germline CDR1 is SGHVS and CDR2 FNYEAQ. This CDR3 has 13 residues. The chain's CDR3 is CASSLQGSYGYTF. The CDR3, as DNA: TGTGCCAGCAGCTTACAAGGTAGCTATGGCTACACCTTC.

The chain recombines TRBV28 with TRBJ1-2; D is uncertain. The V and J ends lost 6 bases and 12 bases respectively, with 29 bases between them. The CDR3 is made up of 16 amino acids. CDR1 MDHEN and CDR2 SYDVKM come from the germline V gene. The CDR3 loop is CASSWPGGRGMYGHTF. The CDR3 nucleotides read TGTGCCAGCAGCTGGCCTGGAGGGCGGGGAATGTATGGGCACACCTTC.